Listed below are T cell receptor beta chains from one sample, sequenced in a study of shared clonotypes between healthy human individuals. Data came from immunoSEQ multiplex PCR; TCRdb stores just in-frame clones and leaves some out. The sample lists more than 900,000 clones, 75% to 85% seen once, with more than 0.55% in the top ten. The sequencing input was memory CD4+ T cells from PBMCs. The receptors derive from a man younger than 35 in good health. Some clones in this sample may be carry-over from other donors' samples. Both conserved end residues are part of each CDR3. D genes are given only for firm matches. Clone size is given for some rows only: seen once, a few or many times, or a class if the clone is expanded.

size,D,J,length,V,CDR3,DNA
NA,TRBD1,TRBJ2-5,14,TRBV19,CASSIGTVQETQYF,TGTGCCAGTAGTATTGGGACAGTCCAAGAGACCCAGTACTTC
few,NA,TRBJ1-5,13,TRBV27,CASTSVRGQPQHF,TGTGCCAGCACGAGCGTTAGGGGTCAGCCCCAGCATTTT
NA,NA,TRBJ2-7,14,TRBV2,CASSELGMGYEQYF,TGTGCCAGCAGTGAATTAGGGATGGGCTACGAGCAGTACTTC
NA,NA,TRBJ1-2,14,TRBV27,CASSWAGTNYGYTF,TGTGCCAGCAGTTGGGCAGGCACTAACTATGGCTACACCTTC
NA,NA,TRBJ1-4,14,TRBV6-1,CASSVYRATEKLFF,TGTGCCAGCAGTGTGTACAGGGCGACTGAAAAACTGTTTTTT
once,NA,TRBJ2-2,13,TRBV7-9,CASSQTYTGELFF,TGTGCCAGCAGCCAGACTTACACCGGGGAGCTGTTTTTT
NA,TRBD1,TRBJ2-7,15,TRBV6-1,CASSEGGTGSHEQYF,TGTGCCAGCAGTGAAGGGGGGACAGGGTCCCACGAGCAGTACTTC
many,NA,TRBJ1-5,16,TRBV28,CASSSGGQVSNQPQHF,TGTGCCAGCAGTTCGGGAGGGCAAGTAAGCAATCAGCCCCAGCATTTT
NA,NA,TRBJ2-1,14,TRBV7-9,CASSLDPGPIEQFF,TGTGCCAGCAGCCTCGACCCGGGCCCTATTGAGCAGTTCTTC
NA,NA,TRBJ2-1,13,TRBV29-1,CSDGGSSYNEQFF,TGCAGCGACGGAGGATCGTCCTACAATGAGCAGTTCTTC
NA,NA,TRBJ1-1,14,TRBV5-1,CASSLQGGNTEAFF,TGCGCCAGCAGCCTCCAGGGAGGGAACACTGAAGCTTTCTTT
NA,NA,TRBJ1-1,14,TRBV6-5,CASRAPNGNTEAFF,TGTGCCAGCCGGGCCCCCAACGGTAACACTGAAGCTTTCTTT
NA,NA,TRBJ1-2,13,TRBV6-6,CASSPMANYGYTF,TGTGCCAGCAGCCCAATGGCTAACTATGGCTACACCTTC
NA,TRBD1,TRBJ1-2,18,TRBV4-2,CASSRDRDRGFNNYGYTF,TGTGCCAGCAGCCGAGACCGGGACAGGGGGTTTAATAACTATGGCTACACCTTC
NA,NA,TRBJ2-7,13,TRBV4-3,CASSQDFGREQYF,TGCGCCAGCAGCCAAGATTTTGGGCGAGAGCAGTACTTC
NA,TRBD1,TRBJ2-7,15,TRBV4-1,CASSQTTGDQYEQYF,TGCGCCAGCAGCCAGACGACAGGGGATCAGTACGAGCAGTACTTC
NA,NA,TRBJ2-3,16,TRBV19,CASSRPGLGRGDTQYF,TGTGCCAGTAGCCGGCCGGGGTTGGGGCGGGGAGATACGCAGTATTTT
NA,TRBD2,TRBJ2-5,16,TRBV5-4,CASRPFGGGFQETQYF,TGTGCCAGCAGGCCCTTCGGGGGGGGGTTCCAAGAGACCCAGTACTTC